This T cell receptor (beta chain) was documented in a study of T-cell reconstitution after alpha-beta-depleted transplantation in children. Losses at the gene ends were 3 bases for V and 10 bases for J; bases not matched to a gene: 3. CDR3 length: 12 residues. Germline V gives CDR1 MDHEN, CDR2 SYDVKM. This clonotype appeared many times. Unique molecular identifiers were used in preparing the TCRbeta library. TCRdb used MiXCR to reprocess the PCR reads, holding one entry per CDR3 protein. The table lists about 480,000 distinct CDR3 sequences, approximately 12% of them singletons, with 4.5% to 6% in the top ten.

The sequencing here drew on PBMCs from the stem cell graft donor, taken from the stem cell graft. This receptor was identified in a human donor who donated a stem cell graft to a child with combined immunodeficiency. V gene TRBV28 combines with J gene TRBJ2-1; 7 bases match TRBD2. For the CDR3, the DNA is TGTGCCAGCAGTTTCTGGGGAGGGGAGCAGTTCTTC. Amino acids: CASSFWGGEQFF. The variable domain in full, completed from reference TRBV28 and TRBJ2-1, reads DVKVTQSSRYLVKRTGEKVFLECVQDMDHENMFWYRQDPGLGLRLIYFSYDVKMKEKGDIPEGYSVSREKKERFSLILESASTNQTSMYLCASSFWGGEQFFGPGTRLTVL.